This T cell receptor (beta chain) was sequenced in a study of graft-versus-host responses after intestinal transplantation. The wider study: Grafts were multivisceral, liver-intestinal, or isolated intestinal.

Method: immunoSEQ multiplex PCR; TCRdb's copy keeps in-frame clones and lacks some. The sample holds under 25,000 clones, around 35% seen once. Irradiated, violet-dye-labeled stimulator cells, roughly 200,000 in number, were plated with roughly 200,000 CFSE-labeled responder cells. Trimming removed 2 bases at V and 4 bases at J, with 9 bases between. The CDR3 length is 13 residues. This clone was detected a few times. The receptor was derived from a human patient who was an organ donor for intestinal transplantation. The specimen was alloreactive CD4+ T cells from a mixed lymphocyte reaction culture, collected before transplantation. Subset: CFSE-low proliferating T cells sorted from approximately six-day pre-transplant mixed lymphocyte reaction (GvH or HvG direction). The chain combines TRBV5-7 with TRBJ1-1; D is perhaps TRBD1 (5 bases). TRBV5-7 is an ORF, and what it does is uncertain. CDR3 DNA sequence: TGTGCCAGCAGCTTTGTAGGGGTCACTGAAGCTTTCTTT. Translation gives CASSFVGVTEAFF.